The present TCR beta chain was sequenced within a study of beta chain features in type 1 diabetes. Regarding the study as a whole: Shorter TCRB CDR3s, moderately but significantly so, marked every one of the four CD4+ subsets in Type 1 diabetes patients.

Per germline, CDR1 LNHNV and CDR2 YYDKDF (reference sequence). The CDR3 has 16 residues. The V and J ends lost 5 bases and 3 bases, in that order; junction bases with no gene match: 4. The whole isolated RNA underwent reverse transcription, so sequencing captured expressed TCRB transcripts. The table came from immunoSEQ multiplex PCR; TCRdb's copy has only in-frame clones and leaves some out. The sample gives fewer than 500,000 clones, over 11% of which show up once; less than 0.04% is in the top ten. A note on this clone: Its antigen is undetermined.

The TCR was taken from a man younger than 45 in good health. The chain joins TRBV15 to TRBJ2-1, with 13 bases fitting TRBD2. Sequenced: naive CD4+ T cells from blood. The CDR3 reads CATSPRLAGGYNEQFF. The CDR3 nucleotides are TGTGCCACCAGCCCACGACTAGCGGGGGGCTACAATGAGCAGTTCTTC.